The sequence of this TCR beta chain was determined in a study of CD8+ T cells in alopecia areata. The germline CDR1 and CDR2 sequences are GTSNPN and SVGIG (reference sequence). Trimming pared 1 base from V and 5 bases from J, leaving 11 bases between. This CDR3 contains 13 residues. Extracted RNA was reverse transcribed, and the resulting cDNA served as sequencing template. The table came from immunoSEQ multiplex PCR; TCRdb's copy has only in-frame clones and leaves some out. The data show some 130,000 clones, roughly 50% seen once. The TCR was taken from a human donor with alopecia areata. This chain uses TRBV30 with TRBJ1-2; D call uncertain. This specimen was CD8+ T cells sorted from blood, taken at week 0. CDR3 bases: TGTGCCTGGAGTGGTTCAGAGGGTTATGGCTACACCTTC. This codes for CAWSGSEGYGYTF.